The 28 T cell receptor beta chains below were found in one sample sequenced in a study of identical twins' blood T cells. TCRdb redid the calling of the 5' RACE reads with MiXCR, one entry per CDR3 protein. The sample gives a few hundred thousand distinct CDR3 sequences, 25% to 35% of which show up once; 5.5% to 7% is in the top ten. The sequenced sample was PBMCs. These receptors came from a woman aged 18-55 years in good health.

This clonotype was detected ten times or more. The rearrangement links TRBV29-1 to TRBJ1-1; D gene uncertain. Germline CDR1 SQVTM, CDR2 ANQGSEA. The ends were cut back, 4 bases at V and 1 base at J, with 13 bases in the middle. CDR3 length: 14 residues. CDR3 coding DNA: TGCAGCGTTGGGGTACTGAATAAGAACACTGAAGCTTTCTTT. The encoded protein is CSVGVLNKNTEAFF.

The chain combines TRBV6-5 with TRBJ2-1, with TRBD1 matching over 7 bases. The CDR3 runs 16 residues. Germline CDR1 MNHEY, CDR2 SVGAGI. Unmatched junction bases numbered 17, after V lost 6 bases and J lost 9 bases. The DNA for the CDR3 is TGTGCCAGCAGGCCCCTTCCGGCAGGGGGTATGGGTGAGCAGTTCTTC. This sequence encodes CASRPLPAGGMGEQFF.

This clonotype has more than one count but fewer than ten. The rearrangement uses TRBV11-2 and TRBJ1-6; TRBD1 agrees at 7 bases. CDR1 and CDR2 from the germline V gene are SGHAT and FQNNGV. CDR3 size: 15 residues. The V segment lost 5 bases and the J segment 5 bases; nucleotides outside the gene matches: 6. This chain's CDR3 is CASSNRQGNNSPLHF. The CDR3 DNA reads as TGTGCCAGCAGCAACAGACAGGGCAATAATTCACCCCTCCACTTT.

This clonotype was observed a few times. V usage is TRBV12-3 or TRBV12-4 and J usage is TRBJ1-2; no definite D call. Trimming removed 3 bases from V and 2 bases from J, with 16 bases in between. This CDR3 spans 16 amino acids. The CDR3 DNA follows: TGTGCCAGCAGTTTTAATTACGCCATTATAAACTATGGCTACACCTTC. Translating gives CASSFNYAIINYGYTF.

The chain has TRBV2 and TRBJ1-2, with TRBD1 matching 10 bases. The germline CDR1 and CDR2 sequences are SNHLY and FYNNEI. V gave up 11 bases and J gave up 10 bases; unmatched junction bases: 10. The CDR3 spans 12 residues. The CDR3 protein is CAGIPGQGTYTF. The CDR3 nucleotides read TGTGCCGGGATCCCGGGACAGGGGACCTACACCTTC.

This clonotype was seen a few times. The chain is built from TRBV29-1 and TRBJ1-1, with a possible D match to TRBD1 (6 bases). Germline CDR1 and CDR2: SQVTM and ANQGSEA. The V end was cut by 7 bases, the J end by 1 base, with 10 bases between. The CDR3 extends over 12 amino acids. For the CDR3, the DNA is TGCAGCGCCTCAGGGGAGAACACTGAAGCTTTCTTT. This translates into CSASGENTEAFF.

This chain connects TRBV5-8 to TRBJ2-1; D not certain. Trimming pared 1 base from V and 0 bases from J, leaving 17 bases between. Germline V gene lookup returns CDR1 SGHTS and CDR2 YDEGEE. The CDR3 consists of 18 residues. The CDR3 coding sequence is TGTGCCAGCAGCTTGAGAGGCAATTCTATGAGCTCCTACAATGAGCAGTTCTTC. Protein sequence: CASSLRGNSMSSYNEQFF.

This clonotype was counted a few times. The chain links TRBV20-1 to TRBJ2-1, with 7 bases that match TRBD1. The V gene's germline CDR1 is DFQATT and CDR2 SNEGSKA (reference sequence). The length of the CDR3 is 16 residues. Trimming cost V 0 bases and J 0 bases; bases outside gene matches: 5. The CDR3 is CSARERGHHSYNEQFF. DNA for the CDR3: TGCAGTGCTAGAGAGAGGGGGCACCACTCCTACAATGAGCAGTTCTTC.

Remarks on this clonotype: The conserved closing phenylalanine or tryptophan is absent in this CDR3, likely reflecting a read error. This sequence joins TRBV11-2 and TRBJ2-3, with D tentatively TRBD1 (5 bases). Germline V gene lookup returns CDR1 SGHAT and CDR2 FQNNGV. CDR3 length: 17 amino acids. Trimming cost V 3 bases and J 5 bases, with 21 bases left between them. CDR3: CASSLGTRTFDRDTQYS. CDR3 nucleotides: TGTGCCAGCAGCTTGGGTACCCGGACCTTCGACAGAGATACGCAGTATTCT.

The gene calls are TRBV18 and TRBJ2-2, with D possibly called TRBD1 or TRBD2 (5 bases each). Trimming pared 3 bases from V and 0 bases from J, leaving 11 bases between. From germline, CDR1 is KGHSH and CDR2 LQKENI. This CDR3 comprises 16 residues. CDR3 loop: CASSPQGATNTGELFF. The CDR3 DNA follows: TGTGCCAGCTCACCCCAGGGAGCTACGAACACCGGGGAGCTGTTTTTT.

The V and J genes are TRBV11-2 and TRBJ1-2; D ambiguous. The CDR3 runs to 16 residues. Germline V gives CDR1 SGHAT, CDR2 FQNNGV. V was cut by 1 base and J by 5 bases, with 17 bases left in between. CDR3 DNA: TGTGCCAGCAGCTTAGTTCCTGGTCTCGGAATGTATGGCTACACCTTC. Its protein product is CASSLVPGLGMYGYTF.

The chain links TRBV18 to TRBJ1-1; D may be TRBD1 (5 bases). The V end lost 1 base, the J end lost 5 bases, and 17 bases lay between the germline ends. Germline V lookup: CDR1 KGHSH, CDR2 LQKENI. The CDR3 covers 16 residues. The DNA for the CDR3 is TGTGCCAGCTCACCACAGGGACCCACCATCGGGACTGAAGCTTTCTTT. It is translated as CASSPQGPTIGTEAFF.

To note about this clonotype: This may be a read error: a much more frequent sequence differs by one nucleotide. V is TRBV10-3 and J is TRBJ1-1; D remains ambiguous. V lost 4 bases and J 1 base, leaving 10 bases between the germline ends. The V gene's germline CDR1 is ENHRY and CDR2 SYGVKD. This CDR3 has 14 amino acids. CDR3 sequence (DNA): TGTGCCATCAGTGGTCCGGAGGCGAACACTGAAGCTTTCTTT. Translation: CAISGPEANTEAFF.

The gene calls are TRBV12-3 or TRBV12-4 and TRBJ2-5, with no clear D. V lost 4 bases and J 4 bases, leaving 10 bases between the germline ends. The CDR3 extends over 13 amino acids. The CDR3 DNA is TGTGCCAGCAGTTCCTCATTAGTAGAGACCCAGTACTTC. The encoded protein is CASSSSLVETQYF.

This chain joins TRBV20-1 and TRBJ1-6, with TRBD1 matching 7 bases. Germline assignment: CDR1 DFQATT and CDR2 SNEGSKA (reference sequence). The ends lost 6 bases at V and 9 bases at J; junction bases unmatched: 14. The CDR3 spans 15 residues. The CDR3 DNA follows: TGCAGTGCCCAGAGACAGGGAACAGAATCTTCACCCCTCCACTTT. Protein product: CSAQRQGTESSPLHF.

The rearrangement joins TRBV2 to TRBJ1-5; D is perhaps TRBD1 (6 bases). Germline CDR1 and CDR2: SNHLY and FYNNEI. This CDR3 has 15 amino acids. V lost 0 bases and J 6 bases, leaving 12 bases between the germline ends. The CDR3: CASSEAQGSGQPQHF. DNA of the CDR3: TGTGCCAGCAGTGAAGCGCAGGGGTCCGGTCAGCCCCAGCATTTT.

This clonotype was observed a few times. The chain joins TRBV4-3 to TRBJ2-2; a weak D match, TRBD2 (6 bases). CDR1 is LGHNA and CDR2 is YSLEER in the germline V gene. V shed 3 bases and J shed 3 bases, with 11 bases lying between them. This CDR3 has 15 residues. In nucleotides, the CDR3 is TGCGCCAGCAGCCATCCACAGCGGGACACCGGGGAGCTGTTTTTT. This codes for CASSHPQRDTGELFF.

The sample holds many counts of this clonotype. The J gene is TRBJ1-5, the V gene TRBV5-1, with unresolved D. This CDR3 is built from 14 residues. Between the trimmed V and J ends, which lost 0 bases and 2 bases, there was a span of 6 bases. Germline V gene lookup returns CDR1 SGHRS and CDR2 YFSETQ. The chain's CDR3 is CASSLDGGNQPQHF. CDR3 DNA sequence: TGCGCCAGCAGCTTGGACGGTGGCAATCAGCCCCAGCATTTT.

The chain couples TRBV28 to TRBJ1-2, with no clear D. The germline V gene encodes CDR1 MDHEN and CDR2 SYDVKM. V lost 4 bases and J lost 4, with 10 bases in between. The CDR3 loop spans 13 amino acids. DNA of the CDR3: TGTGCCAGCAGTTACCCCCTCCGCTATGGCTACACCTTC. Translation gives CASSYPLRYGYTF.

This clonotype was recorded at least ten times. The chain carries TRBV11-2 and TRBJ2-3, with 13 nucleotides matching TRBD2. V lost 5 bases, J lost 6 bases, and 14 bases stayed unmatched. The CDR3 runs to 18 residues. Germline V lookup: CDR1 SGHAT, CDR2 FQNNGV. CDR3 bases: TGTGCCAGCAGCCCAGGAAGTGTATGGACTAGCGGGAGCGATACGCAGTATTTT. It codes for CASSPGSVWTSGSDTQYF. Together with reference TRBV11-2 and TRBJ2-3, the CDR3 gives the full variable domain: EAGVAQSPRYKIIEKRQSVAFWCNPISGHATLYWYQQILGQGPKLLIQFQNNGVVDDSQLPKDRFSAERLKGVDSTLKIQPAKLEDSAVYLCASSPGSVWTSGSDTQYFGPGTRLTVL.

There are a few counts of this clonotype. A much larger clonotype is one base distant, so this may be a read error. DNA for the CDR3: TGTGCCAGCTCACCAAGAACAGGGAGAAGCACCGGGGAGCTGTTTTTT. Its translation: CASSPRTGRSTGELFF. The genes are TRBV18 and TRBJ2-2; D perhaps matches TRBD1 (6 bases). CDR1 KGHSH and CDR2 LQKENI come from the germline V gene. V was clipped by 2 bases and J by 4 bases, with 14 bases between them. The CDR3 length is 16 residues. Together with reference TRBV18 and TRBJ2-2, the CDR3 gives the full variable domain: NAGVMQNPRHLVRRRGQEARLRCSPMKGHSHVYWYRQLPEEGLKFMVYLQKENIIDESGMPKERFSAEFPKEGPSILRIQQVVRGDSAAYFCASSPRTGRSTGELFFGEGSRLTVL.

This clonotype was found a few times. This chain uses TRBV6-5 with TRBJ1-6, with 8 positions matching TRBD1. The junction had 16 bases not matched to a gene; V was cut back by 6 bases and J by 0 bases. This CDR3 comprises 20 residues. The germline CDR1 and CDR2 sequences are MNHEY and SVGAGI. For the CDR3, the DNA is TGTGCCAGCAGGGGGAGGGAACGGACAGGGAGTATCTCCTATAATTCACCCCTCCACTTT. Translated, it gives CASRGRERTGSISYNSPLHF.

This clonotype was picked up a small number of times. This chain connects TRBV5-1 to TRBJ2-2; D remains unclear. The V gene's germline CDR1 is SGHRS and CDR2 YFSETQ. V was trimmed by 4 bases and J by 2 bases, leaving 12 bases between them. This CDR3 is 15 amino acids long. As DNA, the CDR3 is TGCGCCAGCAGCCTTCCGAGTGGAAACACCGGGGAGCTGTTTTTT. This translates into CASSLPSGNTGELFF.

V is TRBV3-1 and J is TRBJ2-7; D not resolved. Trimming took off 4 bases at V and 2 bases at J, with 12 bases between the two ends. Germline loops: CDR1 LGHDT, CDR2 YNNKEL (reference sequence). The CDR3 sequence is 14 residues long. The CDR3 DNA sequence: TGTGCCAGCAGCCCGGGCCCAGGACCCTACGAGCAGTACTTC. It codes for CASSPGPGPYEQYF.

The table lists this clonotype with a few counts. This chain connects TRBV20-1 to TRBJ1-5; possible D gene TRBD1, 6 bases. Germline assignment: CDR1 DFQATT and CDR2 SNEGSKA (reference sequence). Between the trimmed V and J ends, which lost 6 bases and 3 bases, there was a span of 12 bases. The CDR3 contains 13 residues. The CDR3 nucleotides are TGCAGTGCCTCGACAGGCCTCAATCAGCCCCAGCATTTT. It codes for CSASTGLNQPQHF.

The chain joins TRBV20-1 to TRBJ1-6; no clear D gene. Between the trimmed V and J ends, which lost 4 bases and 10 bases, there was a span of 17 bases. The CDR3 is made up of 14 amino acids. Germline assignment: CDR1 DFQATT and CDR2 SNEGSKA (reference sequence). The CDR3 coding sequence is TGCAGTGCTAAGATCGGCAGGTTGGACTCACCCCTCCACTTT. This gives the protein CSAKIGRLDSPLHF.

The rearrangement joins TRBV10-3 to TRBJ2-3; either TRBD1 or TRBD2 may fit D (7 bases each). Trimming removed 8 bases from V and 2 bases from J, with 14 bases in between. The CDR3 consists of 14 residues. CDR1 and CDR2 (germline): ENHRY, SYGVKD. CDR3 amino acids: CAIQGGGYTDTQYF. In nucleotides, the CDR3 is TGTGCCATCCAGGGGGGGGGATACACAGATACGCAGTATTTT.

V gene TRBV29-1 combines with J gene TRBJ2-7, with 8 bases lining up with TRBD1. V shed 6 bases and J 6 bases; nucleotides not matched to a gene: 10. This CDR3 has 13 amino acids. Looked up from germline, CDR1 is SQVTM and CDR2 is ANQGSEA. The CDR3 is CSVGWTGLGEQYF. The CDR3 nucleotides read TGCAGCGTCGGCTGGACAGGGTTAGGCGAGCAGTACTTC.